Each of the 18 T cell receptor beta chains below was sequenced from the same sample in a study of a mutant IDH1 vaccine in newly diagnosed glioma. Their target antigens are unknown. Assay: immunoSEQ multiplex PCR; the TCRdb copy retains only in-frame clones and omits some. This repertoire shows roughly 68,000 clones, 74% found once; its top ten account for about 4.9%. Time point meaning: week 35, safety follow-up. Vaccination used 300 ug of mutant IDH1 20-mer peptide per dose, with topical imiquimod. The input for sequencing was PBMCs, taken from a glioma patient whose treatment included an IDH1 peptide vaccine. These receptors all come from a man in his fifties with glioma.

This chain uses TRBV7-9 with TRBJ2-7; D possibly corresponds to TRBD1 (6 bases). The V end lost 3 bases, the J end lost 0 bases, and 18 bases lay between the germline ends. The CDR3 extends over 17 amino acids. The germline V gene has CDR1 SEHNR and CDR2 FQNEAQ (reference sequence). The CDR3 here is CASSLGWTEKSSYEQYF. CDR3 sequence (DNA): TGTGCCAGCAGCTTGGGATGGACAGAGAAAAGCTCCTACGAGCAGTACTTC.

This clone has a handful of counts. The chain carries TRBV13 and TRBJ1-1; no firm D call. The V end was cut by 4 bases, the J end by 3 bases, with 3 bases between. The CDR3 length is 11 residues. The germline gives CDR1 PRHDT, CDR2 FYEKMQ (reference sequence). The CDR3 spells CASSSYTEAFF. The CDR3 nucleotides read TGTGCCAGCAGCTCCTACACTGAAGCTTTCTTT.

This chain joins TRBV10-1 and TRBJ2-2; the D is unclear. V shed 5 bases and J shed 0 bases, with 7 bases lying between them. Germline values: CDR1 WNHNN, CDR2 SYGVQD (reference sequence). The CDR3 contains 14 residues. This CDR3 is CASSRTPNTGELFF. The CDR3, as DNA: TGCGCCAGCAGTCGGACGCCGAACACCGGGGAGCTGTTTTTT.

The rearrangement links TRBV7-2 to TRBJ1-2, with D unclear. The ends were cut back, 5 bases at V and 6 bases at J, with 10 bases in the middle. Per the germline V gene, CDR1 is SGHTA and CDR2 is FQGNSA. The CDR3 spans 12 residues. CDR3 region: CASSQARNGYTF. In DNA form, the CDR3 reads TGTGCCAGCAGCCAGGCGAGGAATGGCTACACCTTC.

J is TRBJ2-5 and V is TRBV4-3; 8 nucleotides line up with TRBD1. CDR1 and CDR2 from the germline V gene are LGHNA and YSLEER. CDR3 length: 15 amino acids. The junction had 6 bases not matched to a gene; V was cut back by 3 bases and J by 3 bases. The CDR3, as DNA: TGCGCCAGCAGCCAGGAGGACAGGGCGGAAGAGACCCAGTACTTC. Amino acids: CASSQEDRAEETQYF.

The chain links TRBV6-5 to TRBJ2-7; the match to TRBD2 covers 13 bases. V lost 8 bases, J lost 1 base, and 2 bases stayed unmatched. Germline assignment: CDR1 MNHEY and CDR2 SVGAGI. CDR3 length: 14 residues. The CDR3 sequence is CASGTSGVSYEQYF. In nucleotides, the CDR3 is TGTGCCAGCGGGACTAGCGGGGTTTCCTACGAGCAGTACTTC.

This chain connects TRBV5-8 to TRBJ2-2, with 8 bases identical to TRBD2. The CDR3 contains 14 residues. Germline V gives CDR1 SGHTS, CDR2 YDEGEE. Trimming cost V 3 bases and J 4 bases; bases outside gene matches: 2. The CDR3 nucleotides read TGTGCCAGCAGCTATCGGGGGGGCACCGGGGAGCTGTTTTTT. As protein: CASSYRGGTGELFF.

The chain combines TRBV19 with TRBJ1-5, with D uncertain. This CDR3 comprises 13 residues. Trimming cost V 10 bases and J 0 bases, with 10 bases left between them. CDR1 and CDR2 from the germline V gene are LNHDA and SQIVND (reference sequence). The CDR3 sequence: CATAWNSNQPQHF. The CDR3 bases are TGTGCCACCGCCTGGAATAGCAATCAGCCCCAGCATTTT.

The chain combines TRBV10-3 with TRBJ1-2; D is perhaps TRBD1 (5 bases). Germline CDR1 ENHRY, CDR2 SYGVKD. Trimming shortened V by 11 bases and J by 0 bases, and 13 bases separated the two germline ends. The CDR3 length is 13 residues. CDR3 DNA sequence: TGTGCCCTCCGCGCGGGGCCTAACTATGGCTACACCTTC. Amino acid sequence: CALRAGPNYGYTF.

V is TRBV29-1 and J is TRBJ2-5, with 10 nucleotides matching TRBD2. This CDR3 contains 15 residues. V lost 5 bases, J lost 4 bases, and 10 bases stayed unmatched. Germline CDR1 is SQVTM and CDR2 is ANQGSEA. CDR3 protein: CSVSERGGEVETQYF. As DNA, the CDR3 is TGCAGCGTTTCGGAGCGGGGGGGGGAGGTAGAGACCCAGTACTTC.

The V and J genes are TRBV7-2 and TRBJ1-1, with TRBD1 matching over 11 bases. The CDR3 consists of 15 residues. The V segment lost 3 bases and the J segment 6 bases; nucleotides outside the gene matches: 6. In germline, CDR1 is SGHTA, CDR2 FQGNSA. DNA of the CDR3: TGTGCCAGCAGCTTCCCTCCGGGACAGGGGGCTGAAGCTTTCTTT. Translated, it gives CASSFPPGQGAEAFF.

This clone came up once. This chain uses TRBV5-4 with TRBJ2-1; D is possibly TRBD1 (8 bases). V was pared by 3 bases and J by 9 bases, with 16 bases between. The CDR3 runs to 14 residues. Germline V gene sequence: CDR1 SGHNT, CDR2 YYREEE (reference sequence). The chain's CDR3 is CASSSRTGRGEQFF. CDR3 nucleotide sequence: TGTGCCAGCAGCTCCCGGACAGGGAGGGGTGAGCAGTTCTTC.

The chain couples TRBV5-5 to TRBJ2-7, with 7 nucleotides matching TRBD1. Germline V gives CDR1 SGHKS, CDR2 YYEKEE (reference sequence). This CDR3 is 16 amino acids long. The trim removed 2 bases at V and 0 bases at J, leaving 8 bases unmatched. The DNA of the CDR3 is TGTGCCAGCAGCTTTGCCGGGACAGAGAGCTCCTACGAGCAGTACTTC. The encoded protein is CASSFAGTESSYEQYF. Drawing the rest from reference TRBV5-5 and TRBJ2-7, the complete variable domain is DAGVTQSPTHLIKTRGQQVTLRCSPISGHKSVSWYQQVLGQGPQFIFQYYEKEERGRGNFPDRFSARQFPNYSSELNVNALLLGDSALYLCASSFAGTESSYEQYFGPGTRLTVT.

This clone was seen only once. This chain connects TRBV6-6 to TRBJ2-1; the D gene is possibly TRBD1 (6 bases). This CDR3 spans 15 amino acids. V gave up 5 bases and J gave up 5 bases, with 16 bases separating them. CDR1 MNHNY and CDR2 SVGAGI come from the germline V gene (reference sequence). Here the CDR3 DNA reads TGTGCCAGCAGTACCACCAGGGCAGGGGACAATGAGCAGTTCTTC. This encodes CASSTTRAGDNEQFF.

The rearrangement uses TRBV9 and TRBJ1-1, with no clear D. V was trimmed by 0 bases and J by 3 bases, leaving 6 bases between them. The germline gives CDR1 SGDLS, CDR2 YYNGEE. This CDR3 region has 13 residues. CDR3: CASSVASDTEAFF. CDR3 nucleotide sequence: TGTGCCAGCAGCGTAGCCTCGGACACTGAAGCTTTCTTT.

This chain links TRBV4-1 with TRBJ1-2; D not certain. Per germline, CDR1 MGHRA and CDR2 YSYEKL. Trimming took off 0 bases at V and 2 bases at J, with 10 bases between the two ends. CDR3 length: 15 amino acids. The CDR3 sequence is CASSQERTFNYGYTF. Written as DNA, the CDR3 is TGCGCCAGCAGCCAAGAACGCACCTTCAACTATGGCTACACCTTC.

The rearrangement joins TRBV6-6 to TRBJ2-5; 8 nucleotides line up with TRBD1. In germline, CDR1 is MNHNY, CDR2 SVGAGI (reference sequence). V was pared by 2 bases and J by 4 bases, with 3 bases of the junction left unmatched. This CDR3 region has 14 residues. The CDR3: CASSYDRGRETQYF. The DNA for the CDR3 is TGTGCCAGCAGTTACGACAGGGGTCGAGAGACCCAGTACTTC.

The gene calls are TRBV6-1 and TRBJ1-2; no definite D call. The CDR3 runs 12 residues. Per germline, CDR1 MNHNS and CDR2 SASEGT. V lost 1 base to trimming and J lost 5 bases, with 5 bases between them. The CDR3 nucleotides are TGTGCCAGCAGTGAAGGTAGTTATGGCTACACCTTC. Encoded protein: CASSEGSYGYTF.